These 16 T cell receptor beta chains share one sample of origin, sequenced in a study of CD8 T cells in ankylosing spondylitis. The study's findings and limits: Typical of ankylosing spondylitis blood, it appeared, was a TCR beta motif of eight highly homologous variants.

These receptors lack a known antigen. Via MiXCR, TCRdb re-called the 5' RACE reads, giving one row per CDR3 protein. Altogether roughly 670,000 distinct CDR3 sequences are present, under 20% being singletons, with the ten largest covering about 20%. The sample taken for sequencing was blood, either unsorted or a sorted T cell fraction (not recorded which). These receptors came from a male donor with ankylosing spondylitis.

This clonotype was picked up a small number of times. V is TRBV7-9 and J is TRBJ2-7; D uncertain. Germline-derived CDR1 and CDR2 are SEHNR and FQNEAQ (reference sequence). V was cut by 1 base and J by 3 bases, with 7 bases left in between. CDR3 length equals 13 residues. Here the CDR3 reads CASSLDSHYEQYF. CDR3 sequence (DNA): TGTGCCAGCAGCTTAGACAGCCACTACGAGCAGTACTTC.

This rearrangement joins TRBV4-2 to TRBJ1-1; D remains ambiguous. The germline V gene encodes CDR1 LGHNA and CDR2 YNFKEQ. Trimming pared 0 bases from V and 4 bases from J, leaving 12 bases between. This CDR3 has 15 residues. Here the CDR3 reads CASSQDGKAGTEAFF. CDR3 coding DNA: TGTGCCAGCAGCCAAGATGGTAAGGCAGGCACTGAAGCTTTCTTT.

This clonotype was observed a single time. The chain combines TRBV30 with TRBJ2-7; 7 nucleotides match TRBD1. Looked up from germline, CDR1 is GTSNPN and CDR2 is SVGIG (reference sequence). The V and J ends lost 3 bases and 4 bases, in that order; junction bases with no gene match: 3. There are 12 residues in the CDR3. Written as DNA, the CDR3 is TGTGCCTGGAGCCCGACAGGGTACGAGCAGTACTTC. Its translation: CAWSPTGYEQYF.

This clonotype was observed a few times. This rearrangement joins TRBV7-9 to TRBJ2-2; TRBD2 aligns across 8 bases. The CDR3 is made up of 16 amino acids. Germline CDR1 and CDR2: SEHNR and FQNEAQ (reference sequence). Unmatched junction bases numbered 4, after V lost 3 bases and J lost 1 base. In DNA, the CDR3 is TGTGCCAGCAGCTTTGTGAGCGGGGGGAACACCGGGGAGCTGTTTTTT. Amino acid sequence: CASSFVSGGNTGELFF.

This clonotype has only a few counts. CDR3 region: CASSPTRSPLHF. The CDR3 DNA is TGTGCCAGCAGCCCCACCCGTTCACCCCTCCACTTT. The V and J genes are TRBV11-2 and TRBJ1-6; D gene unclear. V lost 5 bases and J 9 bases, leaving 8 bases between the germline ends. The germline V gene has CDR1 SGHAT and CDR2 FQNNGV. The CDR3 totals 12 residues.

The rearrangement joins TRBV12-3 or TRBV12-4 to TRBJ1-1, with TRBD1 matching 8 bases. The CDR3 covers 12 residues. V gave up 8 bases and J gave up 7 bases; unmatched junction bases: 6. The CDR3 region is CASEVGQGEAFF. The DNA of the CDR3 is TGTGCCAGCGAGGTAGGACAGGGTGAAGCTTTCTTT.

CDR3 sequence reads: CASTKQTGGGYEQYF. The CDR3 nucleotides are TGTGCCAGCACCAAGCAGACGGGAGGTGGCTACGAGCAGTACTTC. The chain couples TRBV12-3 or TRBV12-4 to TRBJ2-7, with 7 bases fitting TRBD2. Losses at the gene ends were 7 bases for V and 3 bases for J; bases not matched to a gene: 12. The length of the CDR3 is 15 residues.

V and J are TRBV6-2 or TRBV6-3 and TRBJ2-1, with D possibly matching TRBD2 (6 bases). CDR3 length: 15 residues. The germline CDR1 and CDR2 sequences are MNHEY and SVGEGT. V was shortened by 4 bases and J by 2 bases, with 12 bases between the two germline ends. CDR3 DNA sequence: TGTGCCAGCAGTTTAGCGGAGATCCCCTACAATGAGCAGTTCTTC. This gives the protein CASSLAEIPYNEQFF.

The J gene is TRBJ1-2, the V gene TRBV20-1, with D hard to call. CDR1 is DFQATT, CDR2 SNEGSKA, per germline (reference sequence). The CDR3 extends over 13 amino acids. V lost 3 bases, J lost 6 bases, and 14 bases lay in between. CDR3 region: CSASPGFLNGYTF. The CDR3 DNA is TGCAGTGCTAGTCCAGGTTTTTTGAATGGCTACACCTTC.

The rearrangement uses TRBV20-1 and TRBJ2-3; 9 bases are a match to TRBD1. From germline, CDR1 is DFQATT and CDR2 SNEGSKA (reference sequence). The CDR3 totals 12 residues. The V segment lost 1 base and the J segment 14 bases; nucleotides outside the gene matches: 7. The CDR3 DNA follows: TGCAGTGCTAGAGTAACCGGGACAGGGTGGTATTTT. Its translation is CSARVTGTGWYF.

This clonotype has a handful of counts. The chain employs TRBV27 and TRBJ2-5; possible D gene TRBD1, 6 bases. Germline V lookup: CDR1 MNHEY, CDR2 SMNVEV (reference sequence). The ends were cut back, 4 bases at V and 1 base at J, with 10 bases in the middle. CDR3 length equals 14 residues. CDR3 amino acids: CASSWDTSQETQYF. Written as DNA, the CDR3 is TGTGCCAGCAGTTGGGACACTTCCCAAGAGACCCAGTACTTC.

The rearrangement uses TRBV7-9 and TRBJ2-1; 13 bases agree with TRBD2. The V and J ends lost 4 bases and 9 bases, in that order; junction bases with no gene match: 12. The V gene's germline CDR1 is SEHNR and CDR2 FQNEAQ (reference sequence). CDR3 size: 17 residues. Written as DNA, the CDR3 is TGTGCCAGCAGCTCGGGACTAGCGGGGAGGCCCGGCCCTGAGCAGTTCTTC. Residues: CASSSGLAGRPGPEQFF.

This clonotype showed up just a few times. The chain employs TRBV20-1 and TRBJ2-7, with TRBD2 matching 9 bases. CDR1 is DFQATT and CDR2 is SNEGSKA in the germline V gene (reference sequence). The CDR3 covers 16 residues. V lost 1 base to trimming and J lost 2 bases; unmatched junction nucleotides: 9. The CDR3 region is CSARAPLAGSPYEQYF. Here the CDR3 DNA reads TGCAGTGCTAGAGCCCCCCTAGCGGGATCCCCCTACGAGCAGTACTTC.

This clonotype occurred many times. The chain joins TRBV5-1 to TRBJ2-7; D not certain. The CDR3 has 13 amino acids. V dropped 4 bases and J dropped 5 bases, with 13 bases sitting between them. The V gene's germline CDR1 is SGHRS and CDR2 YFSETQ. The DNA of the CDR3 is TGCGCCAGCAGCCTCGGACCTGGGGACGAGCAGTACTTC. Its translation: CASSLGPGDEQYF.

This chain joins TRBV20-1 and TRBJ2-7; 9 nucleotides line up with TRBD2. Per germline, CDR1 DFQATT and CDR2 SNEGSKA (reference sequence). After removal of 0 bases from V and 0 bases from J, the junction contained 9 bases not matched to a gene. This CDR3 spans 17 amino acids. CDR3 bases: TGCAGTGCTAGAGATGGGGGCGGGAGGGAACTCTCCTACGAGCAGTACTTC. It encodes CSARDGGGRELSYEQYF.

This clonotype was seen more than once but under ten times. The chain recombines TRBV7-9 with TRBJ2-2; no definite D call. Per germline, CDR1 SEHNR and CDR2 FQNEAQ (reference sequence). Trimming removed 11 bases from V and 4 bases from J, with 14 bases in between. The CDR3 spans 13 residues. The CDR3 DNA reads as TGTGCCGGCGATCGGAGTGGCACCGGGGAGCTGTTTTTT. Amino acid sequence: CAGDRSGTGELFF.